The clone carrying this T cell receptor (beta chain) was recorded many times. The germline V gene encodes CDR1 SGHNT and CDR2 YYREEE (reference sequence). This CDR3 has 15 amino acids. Losses at the gene ends were 3 bases for V and 7 bases for J; bases not matched to a gene: 10. Listed TCR primers, together with previously described methods, were used for the bulk TCR libraries. TCRdb called the PCR reads again in MiXCR, with one record for every CDR3 protein. The sample lists tens of thousands of distinct CDR3 sequences; approximately 22% were seen once. The sample belongs to a study of molecular identifiers for immune sequencing clone quantification.

V gene TRBV5-4 combines with J gene TRBJ2-7; 10 bases agree with TRBD1. The source material was naive CD8+ T cells from blood, with Jurkat cell RNA spiked in. Subset reported: FACS-sorted CD8+CD4-CCR7+CD45RA+ naive T cells. This TCR came from a human donor in good health. Some libraries in this study had Jurkat cell RNA spiked in. The CDR3 DNA reads TGTGCCAGCAGCTCCCGTCGACAGGGGGCAGGTGAGCAGTACTTC. Its protein is CASSSRRQGAGEQYF.